One sample yielded the 13 T cell receptor beta chains listed below, sequenced in a study of blood T cell repertoires in COVID-19. The data were produced by immunoSEQ multiplex PCR, yet TCRdb's version contains in-frame clones alone and is incomplete. In the table there are 100,000 to 150,000 clones, about 85% of which are singletons. The sequenced sample was peripheral blood. Source of these receptors: a man aged 80 or over with active or convalescent COVID-19.

This chain connects TRBV5-6 to TRBJ1-3, with D perhaps TRBD1 (6 bases). CDR1 and CDR2 (germline): SGHDT, YYEEEE. This CDR3 spans 16 amino acids. V lost 0 bases and J 0 bases, leaving 10 bases between the germline ends. CDR3: CASSLAPTGSGNTIYF. The CDR3 region has the DNA TGTGCCAGCAGCTTGGCTCCGACAGGCTCTGGAAACACCATATATTTT.

The CDR3 loop is CASSFRTGGKSPEAFF. DNA of the CDR3: TGCGCCAGCAGCTTCAGAACTGGGGGGAAAAGCCCTGAAGCTTTCTTT. The chain joins TRBV5-1 to TRBJ1-1, with TRBD1 as a possible D gene (5 bases). This CDR3 spans 16 amino acids. The germline V and J ends were trimmed by 2 bases and 6 bases, with 20 bases remaining between them. In germline, CDR1 is SGHRS, CDR2 YFSETQ.

CDR3 sequence: CATSDPTGAGNTIYF. The DNA of the CDR3 is TGTGCCACCAGTGATCCGACAGGGGCTGGAAACACCATATATTTT. The V call is TRBV24-1, the J call TRBJ1-3; 8 bases fit TRBD1. Germline CDR1 and CDR2: KGHDR and SFDVKD. The CDR3 is made up of 15 amino acids. V dropped 3 bases and J dropped 2; count of bases not matched to a gene: 2.

The V gene is TRBV24-1, the J gene TRBJ2-3, with D maybe TRBD2 (6 bases). The CDR3 is 14 amino acids. The germline CDR1 and CDR2 sequences are KGHDR and SFDVKD. Trimming took 5 bases from V and 0 from J, leaving 8 bases between them. In nucleotides, the CDR3 is TGTGCCACCAGTGGCGGGACGAGCACAGATACGCAGTATTTT. Translating gives CATSGGTSTDTQYF.

The chain joins TRBV2 to TRBJ1-2; 7 bases agree with TRBD1. J lost 8 bases, V lost 3 bases, and 6 bases had no gene match. The CDR3 runs 13 residues. Germline-derived CDR1 and CDR2 are SNHLY and FYNNEI. CDR3 amino acids: CASSEEGAFGYTF. In DNA form, the CDR3 reads TGTGCCAGCAGTGAGGAGGGGGCGTTCGGCTACACCTTC.

This clone was observed a few times. The rearrangement links TRBV4-1 to TRBJ1-6, with 7 bases matching TRBD1. This CDR3 has 16 amino acids. After removal of 4 bases from V and 5 bases from J, the junction contained 8 bases not matched to a gene. The germline gives CDR1 MGHRA, CDR2 YSYEKL. The CDR3 spells CASSRDRDSNNSPLHF. For the CDR3, the DNA is TGCGCCAGCAGCCGGGACCGGGACAGCAATAATTCACCCCTCCACTTT.

The rearrangement uses TRBV5-4 and TRBJ2-3; D is possibly TRBD2 (5 bases). The CDR3 loop spans 15 amino acids. Germline CDR1 reads SGHNT; CDR2 reads YYREEE (reference sequence). V was cut by 2 bases and J by 1 base, with 11 bases left in between. CDR3 DNA sequence: TGTGCCAGCAGCTTCGTTATCGGGGGCACAGATACGCAGTATTTT. As protein: CASSFVIGGTDTQYF.

The chain carries TRBV18 and TRBJ1-1; D possibly corresponds to TRBD1 (6 bases). The CDR3 totals 14 residues. Germline CDR1 reads KGHSH; CDR2 reads LQKENI. V lost 3 bases to trimming and J lost 1 base, with 9 bases between them. CDR3 region: CASSPTGTNTEAFF. The CDR3 nucleotides read TGTGCCAGCTCACCCACAGGGACGAACACTGAAGCTTTCTTT.

The chain is built from TRBV6-4 and TRBJ2-1, with TRBD2 matching over 10 bases. The CDR3 covers 14 residues. In germline, CDR1 is MRHNA, CDR2 SNTAGT. V lost 9 bases to trimming and J lost 8 bases; unmatched junction nucleotides: 10. CDR3 in DNA: TGTGCCAGTGCTAGCGGGAGCGGGGGCTATGAGCAGTTCTTC. Translating gives CASASGSGGYEQFF.

In its sample, this clone was seen once. This chain links TRBV29-1 with TRBJ1-2; D remains ambiguous. The CDR3 extends over 14 amino acids. Germline CDR1 is SQVTM and CDR2 is ANQGSEA. V was trimmed by 0 bases and J by 5 bases, leaving 13 bases between them. In nucleotides, the CDR3 is TGCAGCGTTGAAGATTGGGCCAGCGGTTATGGCTACACCTTC. Amino acids: CSVEDWASGYGYTF.

The chain has TRBV4-1 and TRBJ1-5; 8 positions match TRBD1. CDR3 size: 16 residues. J lost 7 bases, V lost 1 base, and 9 bases had no gene match. Germline V gene sequence: CDR1 MGHRA, CDR2 YSYEKL. In DNA, the CDR3 is TGCGCCAGCAGCCAAGTAGGCGGCAGGGGGCCGCAGCCCCAGCATTTT. It encodes CASSQVGGRGPQPQHF.

This clone turned up a few times. The chain is built from TRBV5-6 and TRBJ2-4, with unresolved D. Germline CDR1 is SGHDT and CDR2 is YYEEEE. The CDR3 totals 12 residues. Between the trimmed V and J ends, which lost 0 bases and 10 bases, there was a span of 8 bases. Written as DNA, the CDR3 is TGTGCCAGCAGCTTGGACAGAGATATTCAGTACTTC. Translating it yields CASSLDRDIQYF. The full variable domain, with the rest looked up from reference TRBV5-6 and TRBJ2-4, is DAGVTQSPTHLIKTRGQQVTLRCSPKSGHDTVSWYQQALGQGPQFIFQYYEEEERQRGNFPDRFSGHQFPNYSSELNVNALLLGDSALYLCASSLDRDIQYFGAGTRLSVL.

V and J are TRBV11-2 and TRBJ2-1; TRBD2 matches 13 bases. The ends lost 1 base at V and 3 bases at J; junction bases unmatched: 6. CDR1 SGHAT and CDR2 FQNNGV come from the germline V gene. This CDR3 has 18 amino acids. As DNA, the CDR3 is TGTGCCAGCAGCTTAGGATTAGGACTAGCGGGAGACTACAATGAGCAGTTCTTC. Amino acid sequence: CASSLGLGLAGDYNEQFF.